A selection of T cell receptor beta chains follows, all from one sample in a study of Ad26.COV2.S vaccination and SARS-CoV-2 variants. Assay used: immunoSEQ multiplex PCR; TCRdb lists only in-frame clones, some missing. The top ten hold about 5.5% of the sample, which has some 180,000 clones, around 88% seen once. The sequencing used peripheral blood, collected after recovery from COVID-19. All receptors derive from a human donor who had recovered from COVID-19. Each CDR3 is given without its conserved first and last residue. The order of the fields is V gene, CDR3 protein.

>TRBV6-4
ASSDSGYSGEQF
>TRBV30
AWRGGQGGYT
>TRBV7-2
ASALTVVGNQPQH
>TRBV6-5
ASSYSPGLYGYT
>TRBV5-1
ASSFEGSQTYEQY
>TRBV30
AWSVRSPNSPLH
>TRBV7-8
ASSSLGEGPVEQY
>TRBV11-2
ASSREMNTEAF
>TRBV11-2
ASSSLAVSYNEQF
>TRBV15
ATSRDGLAGVNEQF
>TRBV6-2/TRBV6-3
ASSPLAGYDNEQF
>TRBV7-8
ASSSAWEVSNQPQH
>TRBV5-4
ASTRGGGNTEAF
>TRBV5-1
ASGIQGAGTEAF
>TRBV7-9
ASSRDRGTYGYT
>TRBV2
ASNGLEGETQY
>TRBV9
ASSGGQGNEKLF
>TRBV2
ASRDRFDSYEQY
>TRBV11-2
ASSLDLGAGGHGMF
>TRBV28
ASMITDSDQPQH